Listed below are T cell receptor beta chains from one sample, sequenced in a study of CD8+CD57+ T cells in acquired aplastic anemia. TCRdb used MiXCR to reprocess the reads, holding one entry per CDR3 protein. This sample has about 150,000 distinct CDR3 sequences, with less than 45% found just once. Material: sorted CD4+, CD8+, or CD8+CD57+ T cells (not recorded which) from PBMCs. The receptors derive from a human donor in good health, serving as a control. Each CDR3 is given with its conserved first and last residue. The D gene is left open where the match is weak. Not all rows give a size; the values are once, few, many and, for expanded clones, a class.

many	-	TRBV9	TRBJ1-2	CASSVDELRGYTF	TGTGCCAGCAGCGTAGACGAGCTAAGAGGCTACACCTTC
once	TRBD2	TRBV12-3/TRBV12-4	TRBJ2-3	CASSFGLADSTDTQYF	TGTGCCAGCAGTTTCGGGCTAGCGGATAGCACAGATACGCAGTATTTT
-	-	TRBV25-1	TRBJ2-1	CASSEYQGVNYNEQFF	TGTGCCAGCAGTGAATATCAAGGGGTCAACTACAATGAGCAGTTCTTC
many	-	TRBV19	TRBJ1-1	CASSNTGFMNTEAFF	TGTGCCAGTAGTAATACGGGTTTCATGAACACTGAAGCTTTCTTT
-	-	TRBV6-5	TRBJ1-3	CASSYRNSPDSGNTIYF	TGTGCCAGCAGTTACCGCAATTCCCCAGACTCTGGAAACACCATATATTTT
-	TRBD1	TRBV7-9	TRBJ1-5	CASSSGTGPYQPQHF	TGTGCCAGCAGCTCCGGGACAGGACCGTATCAGCCCCAGCATTTT
many	TRBD2	TRBV20-1	TRBJ2-2	CSASGRGVPGELFF	TGCAGTGCTAGTGGGCGGGGGGTCCCCGGGGAGCTGTTTTTT
many	-	TRBV20-1	TRBJ2-3	CSAPRGFSTDTQYF	TGCAGTGCTCCCAGGGGATTTAGCACAGATACGCAGTATTTT
many	TRBD2	TRBV5-1	TRBJ2-7	CASNKLASSSYEQYF	TGCGCCAGCAACAAACTAGCGTCGAGCTCCTACGAGCAGTACTTC
many	TRBD1	TRBV20-1	TRBJ1-1	CSARVETGARGTEAFF	TGCAGTGCTAGAGTAGAAACAGGGGCACGGGGCACTGAAGCTTTCTTT
-	-	TRBV28	TRBJ1-6	CASSSPRTQERNSPLHF	TGTGCCAGCAGTTCCCCCCGGACACAGGAGAGGAATTCACCCCTCCACTTT
-	TRBD1	TRBV3-1	TRBJ1-6	CASSSTGTGGHYNSPLHF	TGTGCCAGCAGCTCTACTGGGACAGGAGGTCACTATAATTCACCCCTCCACTTT
-	-	TRBV7-2	TRBJ1-2	CASSPRQYGYTF	TGTGCCAGCAGCCCGCGACAGTATGGCTACACCTTC
many	TRBD2	TRBV10-3	TRBJ2-7	CAISDLGRGEIYEQYF	TGTGCCATCAGTGACCTCGGGAGGGGGGAGATCTACGAGCAGTACTTC
-	TRBD1	TRBV3-1	TRBJ1-2	CASSQEGTWTGFGGYTF	TGTGCCAGCAGCCAAGAGGGAACCTGGACAGGGTTTGGTGGCTACACCTTC
many	-	TRBV30	TRBJ2-7	CAWSSGQQYEQYF	TGTGCCTGGAGTTCTGGGCAGCAGTACGAGCAGTACTTC
-	TRBD1	TRBV29-1	TRBJ2-7	CSVGDRFYEQYF	TGCAGCGTTGGGGACAGGTTCTACGAGCAGTACTTC
-	-	TRBV15	TRBJ1-2	CATSSPWTHDYTF	TGTGCCACCAGCAGCCCCTGGACCCACGACTACACCTTC
-	-	TRBV10-3	TRBJ1-1	CAIRAGDTEAFF	TGTGCCATCAGAGCAGGGGACACTGAAGCTTTCTTT
-	-	TRBV29-1	TRBJ2-2	CSVQFDLDNTGELFF	TGCAGCGTCCAATTCGACCTCGATAACACCGGGGAGCTGTTTTTT
-	-	TRBV2	TRBJ2-7	CASSWDVREQYF	TGTGCCAGCAGTTGGGACGTTCGGGAGCAGTACTTC
-	-	TRBV12-3/TRBV12-4	TRBJ2-3	CASSFTDSQYF	TGTGCCAGCAGTTTTACAGATTCGCAGTATTTT
few	-	TRBV7-6	TRBJ2-5	CASSQNQETQYF	TGTGCCAGCAGCCAGAACCAAGAGACCCAGTACTTC
-	TRBD2	TRBV25-1	TRBJ2-7	CASSGAGGGSYEQYF	TGTGCCAGCAGTGGGGCGGGGGGCGGATCCTACGAGCAGTACTTC
many	-	TRBV4-1	TRBJ1-2	CASSHPQGPVSYGYTF	TGCGCCAGCAGCCACCCACAGGGCCCCGTCTCCTATGGCTACACCTTC
many	TRBD2	TRBV10-2	TRBJ2-2	CASSVGLAGGGELFF	TGCGCCAGCAGTGTCGGACTAGCGGGGGGTGGGGAGCTGTTTTTT
-	-	TRBV27	TRBJ1-1	CASSFFRDIEAFF	TGTGCCAGCAGTTTTTTCAGGGACATTGAAGCTTTCTTT
few	-	TRBV18	TRBJ1-1	CASSPQALGTDTEAFF	TGTGCCAGCTCACCACAGGCACTGGGGACTGACACTGAAGCTTTCTTT
many	TRBD2	TRBV15	TRBJ2-1	CATSRVGLANEQFF	TGTGCCACCAGCAGAGTGGGACTAGCCAATGAGCAGTTCTTC
-	-	TRBV3-1	TRBJ1-1	CASSQFTGTEAFF	TGTGCCAGCAGCCAATTCACGGGGACTGAAGCTTTCTTT
many	-	TRBV6-1	TRBJ1-1	CASSSARPTEAFF	TGTGCCAGCAGTTCCGCCCGGCCGACTGAAGCTTTCTTT
-	-	TRBV25-1	TRBJ1-3	CASSESGSGNTIYF	TGTGCCAGCAGTGAATCTGGCTCTGGAAACACCATATATTTT
many	-	TRBV11-2	TRBJ1-2	CASSLSFQGMGYTF	TGTGCCAGCAGCTTGTCTTTCCAGGGGATGGGCTACACCTTC